This T cell receptor (beta chain) is drawn from a study of blood T cell repertoires in COVID-19. Study information: In each case, the material was cDNA or gDNA derived from T cells, B-cell-depleted T cells, or PBMCs.

Repertoires were generated with immunoSEQ multiplex PCR, while TCRdb's copy carries only in-frame clones and drops some. The table records some 110,000 clones, more than 75% of them present only once. Germline V gene sequence: CDR1 LGHDT, CDR2 YNNKEL (reference sequence). The CDR3 is made up of 16 amino acids. After removal of 0 bases from V and 10 bases from J, the junction contained 14 bases not matched to a gene. Sequenced material: peripheral blood. The chain recombines TRBV3-1 (or the pseudogene TRBV3-2) with TRBJ1-1; 7 bases fit TRBD1. This receptor was identified in a man aged 55-75 years with acute or convalescent COVID-19. CDR3 DNA sequence: TGTGCCAGCAGCCAAGACGCAAGGACAGGCATCCAGGGAGCTTTCTTT. It translates to CASSQDARTGIQGAFF.